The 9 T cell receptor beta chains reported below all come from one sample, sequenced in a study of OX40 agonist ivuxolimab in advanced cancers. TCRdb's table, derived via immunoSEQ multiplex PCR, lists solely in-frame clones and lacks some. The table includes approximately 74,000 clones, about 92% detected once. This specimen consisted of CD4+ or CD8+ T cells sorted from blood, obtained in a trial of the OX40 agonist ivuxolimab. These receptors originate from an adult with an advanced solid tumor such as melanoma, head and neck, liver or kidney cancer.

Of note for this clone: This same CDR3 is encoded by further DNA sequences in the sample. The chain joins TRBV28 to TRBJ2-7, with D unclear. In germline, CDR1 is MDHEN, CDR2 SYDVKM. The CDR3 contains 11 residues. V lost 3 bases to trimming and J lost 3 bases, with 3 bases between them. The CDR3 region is CASSLGYEQYF. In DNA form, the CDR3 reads TGTGCCAGCAGTTTGGGCTACGAGCAGTACTTC.

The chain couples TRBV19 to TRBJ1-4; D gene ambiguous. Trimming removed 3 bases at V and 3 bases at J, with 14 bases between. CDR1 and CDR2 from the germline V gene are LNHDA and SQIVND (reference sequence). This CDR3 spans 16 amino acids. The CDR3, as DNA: TGTGCCAGTAGTATGGAGAGCGCCCTCCCTAATGAAAAACTGTTTTTT. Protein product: CASSMESALPNEKLFF.

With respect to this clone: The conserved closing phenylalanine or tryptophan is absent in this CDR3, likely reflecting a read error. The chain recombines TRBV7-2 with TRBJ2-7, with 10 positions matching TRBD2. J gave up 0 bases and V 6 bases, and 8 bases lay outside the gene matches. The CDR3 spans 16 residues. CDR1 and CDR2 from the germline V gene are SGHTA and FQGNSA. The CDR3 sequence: CASSPGLAATSYEQYL. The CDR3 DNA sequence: TGTGCCAGCAGTCCTGGACTAGCGGCGACCTCCTACGAGCAGTACCTC.

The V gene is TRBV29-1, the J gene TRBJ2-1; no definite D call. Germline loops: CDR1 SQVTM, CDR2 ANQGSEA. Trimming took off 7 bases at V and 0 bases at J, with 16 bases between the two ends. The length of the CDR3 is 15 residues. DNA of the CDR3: TGCAGCGCTCACCCGTGGGGTAGCTCCTACAATGAGCAGTTCTTC. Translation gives CSAHPWGSSYNEQFF.

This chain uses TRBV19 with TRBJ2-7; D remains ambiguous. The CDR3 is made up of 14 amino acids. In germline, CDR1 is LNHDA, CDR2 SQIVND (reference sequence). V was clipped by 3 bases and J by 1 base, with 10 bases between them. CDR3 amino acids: CASSMQSESYEQYF. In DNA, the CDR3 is TGTGCCAGTAGTATGCAGTCGGAATCCTACGAGCAGTACTTC.

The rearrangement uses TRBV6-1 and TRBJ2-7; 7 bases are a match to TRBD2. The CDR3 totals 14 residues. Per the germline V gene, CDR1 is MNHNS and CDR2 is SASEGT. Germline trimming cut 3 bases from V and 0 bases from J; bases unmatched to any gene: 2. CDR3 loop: CASSEAGDSYEQYF. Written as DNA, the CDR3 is TGTGCCAGCAGTGAGGCGGGGGACTCCTACGAGCAGTACTTC.

The CDR3 protein is CAWETDSYEQYF. The CDR3 DNA reads as TGTGCCTGGGAGACCGACAGCTACGAGCAGTACTTC. The rearrangement links TRBV30 to TRBJ2-7; possible D gene TRBD1, 5 bases. V lost 5 bases and J 3 bases, leaving 11 bases between the germline ends. This CDR3 contains 12 residues. Germline assignment: CDR1 GTSNPN and CDR2 SVGIG (reference sequence).

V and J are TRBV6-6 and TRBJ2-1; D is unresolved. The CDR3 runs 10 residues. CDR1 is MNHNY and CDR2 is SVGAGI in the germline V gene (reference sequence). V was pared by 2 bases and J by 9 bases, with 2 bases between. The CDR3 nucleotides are TGTGCCAGCAGTTACCTTGAGCAGTTCTTC. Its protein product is CASSYLEQFF.

The CDR3 DNA reads as TGTGCCAGCAGCGGTTCCCAAGGGTTAGAGGGAAGGGCTTTCTTT. Its translation: CASSGSQGLEGRAFF. The V gene is TRBV9, the J gene TRBJ1-1, with D unresolved. The CDR3 is made up of 15 amino acids. CDR1 and CDR2 (germline): SGDLS, YYNGEE. Trimming stripped 3 bases from V and 11 bases from J, with 23 bases between.